The sample holds a few counts of the clone carrying this TCR beta chain. Antigen specificity is unknown. This sample was taken from a study of identical twins. Study-level findings and limits: Twin sharing of out-of-frame TCR alpha was underestimated by models in monozygotic pairs. Memory repertoires showed no such pattern, whereas abundant cord blood beta clonotypes carried fewer insertions. One should note that invariant MAIT and iNKT cells could partly confound zero-insertion analyses.

This CDR3 contains 16 residues. Trimming took 2 bases from V and 5 from J; bases not matched to a gene: 7. Germline lookup yields CDR1 SGHRS and CDR2 YFSETQ. From the 5' RACE reads, TCRdb called clonotypes with MiXCR, one entry per CDR3 protein. The top ten clones hold 1.6% of a sample with some 630,000 distinct CDR3 sequences, roughly 6.6% of them seen once. Another study also made use of these data, one on yellow fever vaccine responses in identical twins.

The source is a woman under 30 in good health. The V call is TRBV5-1, the J call TRBJ2-1; TRBD2 aligns across 10 bases. The sample was PBMCs. CDR3 DNA: TGCGCCAGCAGCTTACCTAAAGCGGGAGGGGACAATGAGCAGTTCTTC. Its translation: CASSLPKAGGDNEQFF.